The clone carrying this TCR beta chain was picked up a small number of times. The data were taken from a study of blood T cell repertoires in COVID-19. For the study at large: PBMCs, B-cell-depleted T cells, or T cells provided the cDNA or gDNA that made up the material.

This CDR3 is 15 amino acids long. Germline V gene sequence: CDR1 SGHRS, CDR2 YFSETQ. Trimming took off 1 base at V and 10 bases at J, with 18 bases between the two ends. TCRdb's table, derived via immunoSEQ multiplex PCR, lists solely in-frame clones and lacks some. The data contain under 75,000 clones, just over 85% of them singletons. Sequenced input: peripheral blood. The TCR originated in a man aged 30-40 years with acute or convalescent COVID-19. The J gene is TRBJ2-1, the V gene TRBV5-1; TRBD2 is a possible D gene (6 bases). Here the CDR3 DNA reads TGCGCCAGCAGCTTGTTCGTTTCGCGGGGCGGCGAGCAGTTCTTC. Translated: CASSLFVSRGGEQFF. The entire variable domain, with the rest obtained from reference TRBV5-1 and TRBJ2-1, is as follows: KAGVTQTPRYLIKTRGQQVTLSCSPISGHRSVSWYQQTPGQGLQFLFEYFSETQRNKGNFPGRFSGRQFSNSRSEMNVSTLELGDSALYLCASSLFVSRGGEQFFGPGTRLTVL.